What follows describes a single T cell receptor beta chain. Data came from immunoSEQ multiplex PCR; TCRdb stores just in-frame clones and leaves some out. The sample holds some 40,000 clones, approximately 82% seen once. The record originates from a study of control samples from healthy donors and cancer patients. With V trimmed by 3 bases and J by 2 bases, 15 bases remained unmatched. CDR3 length: 19 residues. Germline V gives CDR1 SGHVS, CDR2 FQNEAQ. Sequencing was done on a sample of PBMCs. The rearrangement joins TRBV7-8 to TRBJ2-7; 11 nucleotides line up with TRBD1. The TCR originated in a woman aged 60-70 years with lung cancer. CDR3 nucleotides: TGTGCCAGCAGCTTGCCGGGACAGGGGGTTCTCTTGGCGGCCTACGAGCAGTACTTC. Protein product: CASSLPGQGVLLAAYEQYF.